What follows is one T cell receptor beta chain and its context. Sequencing of TCR beta was carried out in blood CD8+ and CD4+ T cells. With 8 bases removed from V and 3 bases from J, the gap between germline ends came to 8 bases. The germline gives CDR1 LNHNV, CDR2 YYDKDF (reference sequence). The length of the CDR3 is 12 residues. The source of the sample is a study of CD8 T cells in Susac syndrome. The wider study: Within the sequenced group of Susac syndrome patients, five or six showed active disease and roughly eight were in remission.

RNA in amounts of about 0.5 to 1 ug was reverse transcribed with random hexamers. It was immunoSEQ multiplex PCR that amplified TCR beta CDR3 across 54 Vbeta and 13 Jbeta. TCRdb analysed the immunoSEQ multiplex PCR reads with MiXCR anew, one entry per CDR3 protein. The sample contains 170,000 or so distinct CDR3 sequences, roughly 94% of which appear only once. This TCR was recovered from a human donor with Susac syndrome. The sample taken for sequencing was CD4+ T cells from PBMCs. The chain links TRBV15 to TRBJ1-5; unclear D gene. DNA for the CDR3: TGTGCCACCGGCGAGTACAATCAGCCCCAGCATTTT. Translation: CATGEYNQPQHF.